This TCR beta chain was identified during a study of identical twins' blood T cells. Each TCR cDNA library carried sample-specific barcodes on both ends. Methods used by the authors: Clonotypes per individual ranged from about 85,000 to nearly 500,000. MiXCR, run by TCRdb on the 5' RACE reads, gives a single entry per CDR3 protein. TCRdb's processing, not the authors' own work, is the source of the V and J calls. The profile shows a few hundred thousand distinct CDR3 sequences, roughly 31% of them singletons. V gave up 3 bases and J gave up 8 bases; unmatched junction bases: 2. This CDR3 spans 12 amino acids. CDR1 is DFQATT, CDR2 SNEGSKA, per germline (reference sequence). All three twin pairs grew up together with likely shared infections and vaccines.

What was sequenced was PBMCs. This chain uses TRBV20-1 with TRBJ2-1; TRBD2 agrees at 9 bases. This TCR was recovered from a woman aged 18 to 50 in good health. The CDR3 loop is CSARRGGDEQFF. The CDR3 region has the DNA TGCAGTGCTAGGCGGGGGGGAGATGAGCAGTTCTTC.